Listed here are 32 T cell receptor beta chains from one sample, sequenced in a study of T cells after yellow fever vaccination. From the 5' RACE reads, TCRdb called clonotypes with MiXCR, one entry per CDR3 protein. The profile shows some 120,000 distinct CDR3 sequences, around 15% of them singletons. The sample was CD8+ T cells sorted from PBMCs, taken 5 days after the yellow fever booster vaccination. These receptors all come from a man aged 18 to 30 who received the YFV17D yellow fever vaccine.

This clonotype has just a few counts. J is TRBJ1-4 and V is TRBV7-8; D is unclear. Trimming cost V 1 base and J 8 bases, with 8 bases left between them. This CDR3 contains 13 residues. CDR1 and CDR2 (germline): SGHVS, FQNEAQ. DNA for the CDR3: TGTGCCAGCAGCTTAGAAACTCGGGAAAAACTGTTTTTT. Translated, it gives CASSLETREKLFF.

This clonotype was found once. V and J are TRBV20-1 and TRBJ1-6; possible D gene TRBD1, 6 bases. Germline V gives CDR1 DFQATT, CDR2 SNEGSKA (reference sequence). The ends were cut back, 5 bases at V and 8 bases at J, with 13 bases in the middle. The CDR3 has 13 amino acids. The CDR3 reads CSAGGQKDSPLHF. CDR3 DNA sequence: TGCAGTGCTGGGGGACAAAAGGATTCACCCCTCCACTTT.

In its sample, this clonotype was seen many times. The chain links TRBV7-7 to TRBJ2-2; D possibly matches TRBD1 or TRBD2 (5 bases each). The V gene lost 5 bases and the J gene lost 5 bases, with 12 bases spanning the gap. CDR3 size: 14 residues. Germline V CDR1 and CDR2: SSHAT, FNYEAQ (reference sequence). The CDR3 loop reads CASSPDWGTGELFF. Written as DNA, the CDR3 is TGTGCCAGCAGCCCCGACTGGGGGACCGGGGAGCTGTTTTTT.

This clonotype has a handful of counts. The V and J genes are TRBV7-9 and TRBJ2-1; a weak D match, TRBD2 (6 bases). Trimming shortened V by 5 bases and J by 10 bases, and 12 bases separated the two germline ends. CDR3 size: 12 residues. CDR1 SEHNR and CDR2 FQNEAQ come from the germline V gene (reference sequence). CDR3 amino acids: CASSPSVGEQFF. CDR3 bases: TGTGCCAGCAGCCCTAGCGTGGGCGAGCAGTTCTTC.

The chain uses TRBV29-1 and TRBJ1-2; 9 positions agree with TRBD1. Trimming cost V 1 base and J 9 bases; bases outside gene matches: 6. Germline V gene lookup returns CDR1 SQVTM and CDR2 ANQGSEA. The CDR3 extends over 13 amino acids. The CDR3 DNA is TGCAGCGTTGAAGTAACAGGGGGCGGAAGCTACACCTTC. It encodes CSVEVTGGGSYTF.

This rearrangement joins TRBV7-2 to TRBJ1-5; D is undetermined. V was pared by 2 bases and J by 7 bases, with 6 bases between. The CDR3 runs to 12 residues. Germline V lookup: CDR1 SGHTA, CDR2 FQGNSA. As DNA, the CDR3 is TGTGCCAGCAGCTTACTAGGGCAGCCCCAGCATTTT. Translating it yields CASSLLGQPQHF.

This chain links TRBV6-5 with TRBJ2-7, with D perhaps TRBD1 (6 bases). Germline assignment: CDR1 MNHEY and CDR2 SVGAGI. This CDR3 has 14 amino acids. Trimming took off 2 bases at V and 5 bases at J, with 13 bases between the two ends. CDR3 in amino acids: CASSYGEGVNEQYF. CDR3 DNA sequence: TGTGCCAGCAGTTACGGTGAGGGGGTCAACGAGCAGTACTTC.

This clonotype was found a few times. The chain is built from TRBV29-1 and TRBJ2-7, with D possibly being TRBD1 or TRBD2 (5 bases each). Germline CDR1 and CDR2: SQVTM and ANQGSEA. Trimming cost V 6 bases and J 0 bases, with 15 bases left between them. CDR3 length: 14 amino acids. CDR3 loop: CSVARDGLSYEQYF. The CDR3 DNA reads TGCAGCGTGGCCCGGGACGGCCTCTCCTACGAGCAGTACTTC.

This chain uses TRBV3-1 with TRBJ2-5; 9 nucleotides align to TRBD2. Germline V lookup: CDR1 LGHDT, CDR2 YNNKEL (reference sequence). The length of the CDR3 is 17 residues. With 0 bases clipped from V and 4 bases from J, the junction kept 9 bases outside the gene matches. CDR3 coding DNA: TGTGCCAGCAGCCAAGAGGGGGGACTAGCCGGACCAGAGACCCAGTACTTC. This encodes CASSQEGGLAGPETQYF.

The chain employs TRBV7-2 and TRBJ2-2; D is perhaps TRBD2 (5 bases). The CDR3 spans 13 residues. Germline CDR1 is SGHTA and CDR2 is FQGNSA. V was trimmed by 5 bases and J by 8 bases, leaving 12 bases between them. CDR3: CASSPRAEGELFF. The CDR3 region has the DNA TGTGCCAGCAGCCCCCGAGCGGAGGGGGAGCTGTTTTTT.

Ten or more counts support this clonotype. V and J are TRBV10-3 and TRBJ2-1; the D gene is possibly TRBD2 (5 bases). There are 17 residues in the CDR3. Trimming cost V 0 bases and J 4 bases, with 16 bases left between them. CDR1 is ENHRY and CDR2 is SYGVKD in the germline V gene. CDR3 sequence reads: CAISESSSTTLYNEQFF. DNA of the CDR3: TGTGCCATCAGTGAGTCTTCTAGCACGACTTTATACAATGAGCAGTTCTTC.

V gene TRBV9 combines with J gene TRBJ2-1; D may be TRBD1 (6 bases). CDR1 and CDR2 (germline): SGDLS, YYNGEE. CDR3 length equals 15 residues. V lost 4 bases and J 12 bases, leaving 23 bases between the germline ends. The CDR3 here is CASSSRQVGVNGQFF. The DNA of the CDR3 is TGTGCCAGCAGCTCCCGACAGGTCGGAGTTAACGGGCAGTTCTTC.

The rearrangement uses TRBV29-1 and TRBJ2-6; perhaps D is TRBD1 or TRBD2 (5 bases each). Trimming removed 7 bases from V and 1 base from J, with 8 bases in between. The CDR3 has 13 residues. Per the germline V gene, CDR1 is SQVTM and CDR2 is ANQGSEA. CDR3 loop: CSAGTSGANVLTF. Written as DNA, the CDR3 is TGCAGCGCAGGGACGTCTGGGGCCAACGTCCTGACTTTC. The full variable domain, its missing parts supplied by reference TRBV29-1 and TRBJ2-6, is SAVISQKPSRDICQRGTSLTIQCQVDSQVTMMFWYRQQPGQSLTLIATANQGSEATYESGFVIDKFPISRPNLTFSTLTVSNMSPEDSSIYLCSAGTSGANVLTFGAGSRLTVL.

In nucleotides, the CDR3 is TGCGCCAGCAGCCAAGTGGCAGGAGGTGGGGGGTCCCGGGATACGCAGTATTTT. The encoded protein is CASSQVAGGGGSRDTQYF. The chain couples TRBV4-3 to TRBJ2-3, with a possible D match to TRBD2 (6 bases). Germline V lookup: CDR1 LGHNA, CDR2 YSLEER. The CDR3 extends over 18 amino acids. V lost 1 base, J lost 6 bases, and 23 bases lay in between.

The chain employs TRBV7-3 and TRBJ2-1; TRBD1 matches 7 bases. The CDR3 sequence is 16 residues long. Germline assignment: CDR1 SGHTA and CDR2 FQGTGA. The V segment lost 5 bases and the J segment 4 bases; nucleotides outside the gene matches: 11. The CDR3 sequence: CASSPNPGQHYNEQFF. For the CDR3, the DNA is TGTGCCAGCAGCCCAAATCCGGGACAGCATTACAATGAGCAGTTCTTC.

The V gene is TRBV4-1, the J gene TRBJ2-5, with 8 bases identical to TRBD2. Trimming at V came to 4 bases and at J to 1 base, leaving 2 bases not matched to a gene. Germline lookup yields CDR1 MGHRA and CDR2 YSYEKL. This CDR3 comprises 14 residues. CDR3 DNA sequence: TGCGCCAGCAGCCCTGCGGGAGGCCAAGAGACCCAGTACTTC. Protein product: CASSPAGGQETQYF.

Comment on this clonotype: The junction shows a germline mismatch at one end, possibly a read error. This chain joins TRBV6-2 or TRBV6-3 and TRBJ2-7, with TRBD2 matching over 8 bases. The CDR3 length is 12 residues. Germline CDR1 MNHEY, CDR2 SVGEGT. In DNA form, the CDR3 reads TGTGCCAGCAGTGACTCCCTTGCGGGGGGGTACTTC. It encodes CASSDSLAGGYF.

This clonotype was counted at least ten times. The CDR3 loop reads CASRVTNEQFF. CDR3 in DNA: TGCGCCAGCAGAGTGACGAATGAGCAGTTCTTC. The V gene is TRBV5-1, the J gene TRBJ2-1; D ambiguous. V was clipped by 5 bases and J by 7 bases, with 7 bases between them. This CDR3 is built from 11 residues. Germline V gene sequence: CDR1 SGHRS, CDR2 YFSETQ. The complete variable domain, with remaining parts taken from reference TRBV5-1 and TRBJ2-1, reads KAGVTQTPRYLIKTRGQQVTLSCSPISGHRSVSWYQQTPGQGLQFLFEYFSETQRNKGNFPGRFSGRQFSNSRSEMNVSTLELGDSALYLCASRVTNEQFFGPGTRLTVL.

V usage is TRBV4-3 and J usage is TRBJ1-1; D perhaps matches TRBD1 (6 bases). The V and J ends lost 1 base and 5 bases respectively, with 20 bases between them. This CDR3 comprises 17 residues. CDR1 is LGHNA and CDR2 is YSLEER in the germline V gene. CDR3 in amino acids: CASSQASGNRVRTEAFF. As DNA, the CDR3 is TGCGCCAGCAGCCAAGCTTCTGGGAACAGGGTAAGGACTGAAGCTTTCTTT.

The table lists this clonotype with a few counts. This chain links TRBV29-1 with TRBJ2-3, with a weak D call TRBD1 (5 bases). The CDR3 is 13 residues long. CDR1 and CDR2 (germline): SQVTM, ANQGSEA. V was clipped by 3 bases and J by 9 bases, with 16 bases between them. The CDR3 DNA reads TGCAGCGTTGACGCGAGCGACAGTAGGACGCAGTATTTT. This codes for CSVDASDSRTQYF.

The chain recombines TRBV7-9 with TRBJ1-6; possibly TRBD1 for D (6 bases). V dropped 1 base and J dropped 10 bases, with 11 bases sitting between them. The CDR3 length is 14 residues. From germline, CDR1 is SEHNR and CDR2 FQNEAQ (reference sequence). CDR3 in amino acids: CASSLVQGNSPLHF. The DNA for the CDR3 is TGTGCCAGCAGCTTAGTTCAGGGGAACTCACCCCTCCACTTT.

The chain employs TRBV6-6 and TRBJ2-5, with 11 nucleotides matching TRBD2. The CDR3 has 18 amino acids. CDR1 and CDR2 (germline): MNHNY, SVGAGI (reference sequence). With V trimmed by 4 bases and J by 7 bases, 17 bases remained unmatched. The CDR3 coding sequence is TGTGCCAGCAGTTCTCAGACTAGCGGGGTTCCAAATCCCAGGACCCAGTACTTC. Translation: CASSSQTSGVPNPRTQYF.

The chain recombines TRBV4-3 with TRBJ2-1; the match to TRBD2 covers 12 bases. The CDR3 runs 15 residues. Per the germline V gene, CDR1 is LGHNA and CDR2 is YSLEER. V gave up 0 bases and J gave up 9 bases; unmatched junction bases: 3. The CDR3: CASSQDRTSGVEQFF. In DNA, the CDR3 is TGCGCCAGCAGCCAAGACCGGACTAGCGGGGTTGAGCAGTTCTTC.

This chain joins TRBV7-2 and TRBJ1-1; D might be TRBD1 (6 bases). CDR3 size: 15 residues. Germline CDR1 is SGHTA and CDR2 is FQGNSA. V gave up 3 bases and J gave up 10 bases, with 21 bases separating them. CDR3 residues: CASSFTGGTGNGAFF. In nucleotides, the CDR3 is TGTGCCAGCAGCTTTACCGGGGGTACAGGGAACGGAGCTTTCTTT.

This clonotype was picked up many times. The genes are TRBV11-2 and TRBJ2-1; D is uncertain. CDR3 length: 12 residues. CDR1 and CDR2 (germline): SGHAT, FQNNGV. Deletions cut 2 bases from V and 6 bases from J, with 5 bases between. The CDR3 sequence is CASSLWGNEQFF. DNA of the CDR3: TGTGCCAGCAGCTTATGGGGCAATGAGCAGTTCTTC.

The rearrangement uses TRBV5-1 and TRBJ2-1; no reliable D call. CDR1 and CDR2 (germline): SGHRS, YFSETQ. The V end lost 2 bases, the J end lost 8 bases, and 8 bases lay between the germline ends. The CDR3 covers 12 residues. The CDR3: CASSFSWDEQFF. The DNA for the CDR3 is TGCGCCAGCAGCTTTAGCTGGGATGAGCAGTTCTTC. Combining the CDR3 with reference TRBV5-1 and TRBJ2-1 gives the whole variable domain KAGVTQTPRYLIKTRGQQVTLSCSPISGHRSVSWYQQTPGQGLQFLFEYFSETQRNKGNFPGRFSGRQFSNSRSEMNVSTLELGDSALYLCASSFSWDEQFFGPGTRLTVL.

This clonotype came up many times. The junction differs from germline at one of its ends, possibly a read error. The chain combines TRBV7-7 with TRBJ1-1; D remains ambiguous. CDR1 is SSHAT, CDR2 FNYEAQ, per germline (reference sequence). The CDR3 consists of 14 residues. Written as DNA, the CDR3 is TGTGCTAGCAGCTCCGCTCCCCAGAACACTGAAGCTTTCTTT. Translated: CASSSAPQNTEAFF.

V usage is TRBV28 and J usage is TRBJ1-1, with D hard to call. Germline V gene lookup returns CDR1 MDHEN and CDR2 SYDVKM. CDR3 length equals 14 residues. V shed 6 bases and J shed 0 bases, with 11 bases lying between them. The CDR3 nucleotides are TGTGCCAGCAGAGGGTTAGGGATGAACACTGAAGCTTTCTTT. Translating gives CASRGLGMNTEAFF.

CDR3 amino acids: CASSFGQELETQYF. The CDR3, as DNA: TGTGCCAGCAGCTTCGGACAGGAGCTAGAGACCCAGTACTTC. V usage is TRBV7-9 and J usage is TRBJ2-5; 7 bases align to TRBD1. V gave up 3 bases and J gave up 4 bases; unmatched junction bases: 5. The CDR3 sequence is 14 residues long. CDR1 and CDR2 (germline): SEHNR, FQNEAQ (reference sequence).

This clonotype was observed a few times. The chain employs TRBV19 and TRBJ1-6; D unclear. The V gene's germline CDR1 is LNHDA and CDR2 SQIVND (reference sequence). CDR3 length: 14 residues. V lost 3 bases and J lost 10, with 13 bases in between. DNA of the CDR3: TGTGCCAGTAGTATGGTAGGAACCGGGTCACCCCTCCACTTT. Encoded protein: CASSMVGTGSPLHF. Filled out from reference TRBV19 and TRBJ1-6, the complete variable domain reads DGGITQSPKYLFRKEGQNVTLSCEQNLNHDAMYWYRQDPGQGLRLIYYSQIVNDFQKGDIAEGYSVSREKKESFPLTVTSAQKNPTAFYLCASSMVGTGSPLHFGNGTRLTVT.

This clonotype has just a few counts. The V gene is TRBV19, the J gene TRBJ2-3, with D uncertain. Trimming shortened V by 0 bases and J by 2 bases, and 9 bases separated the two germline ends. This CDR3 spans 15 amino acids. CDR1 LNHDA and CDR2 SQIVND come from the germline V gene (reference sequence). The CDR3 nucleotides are TGTGCCAGTAGTATAGAGCTAGACCCCACAGATACGCAGTATTTT. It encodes CASSIELDPTDTQYF.

CDR3 sequence reads: CATSRTGDRLIYEQYF. The CDR3 bases are TGTGCCACCAGCCGAACGGGGGACAGACTTATCTACGAGCAGTACTTC. The rearrangement links TRBV15 to TRBJ2-7, with D possibly being TRBD1 (7 bases). Germline V gene sequence: CDR1 LNHNV, CDR2 YYDKDF (reference sequence). The CDR3 is made up of 16 amino acids. Trimming took 5 bases from V and 3 from J, leaving 20 bases between them.